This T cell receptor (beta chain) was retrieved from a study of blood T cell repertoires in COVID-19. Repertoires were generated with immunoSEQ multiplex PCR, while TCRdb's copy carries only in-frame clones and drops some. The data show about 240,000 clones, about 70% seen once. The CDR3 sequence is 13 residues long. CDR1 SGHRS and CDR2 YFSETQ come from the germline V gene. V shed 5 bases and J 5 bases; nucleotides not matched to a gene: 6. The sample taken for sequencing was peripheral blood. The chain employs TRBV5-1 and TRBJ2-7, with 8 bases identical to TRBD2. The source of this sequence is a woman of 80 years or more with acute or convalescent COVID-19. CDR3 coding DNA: TGCGCCAGCAGAATGCGAGCGGGAGACGAGCAGTACTTC. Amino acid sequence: CASRMRAGDEQYF.